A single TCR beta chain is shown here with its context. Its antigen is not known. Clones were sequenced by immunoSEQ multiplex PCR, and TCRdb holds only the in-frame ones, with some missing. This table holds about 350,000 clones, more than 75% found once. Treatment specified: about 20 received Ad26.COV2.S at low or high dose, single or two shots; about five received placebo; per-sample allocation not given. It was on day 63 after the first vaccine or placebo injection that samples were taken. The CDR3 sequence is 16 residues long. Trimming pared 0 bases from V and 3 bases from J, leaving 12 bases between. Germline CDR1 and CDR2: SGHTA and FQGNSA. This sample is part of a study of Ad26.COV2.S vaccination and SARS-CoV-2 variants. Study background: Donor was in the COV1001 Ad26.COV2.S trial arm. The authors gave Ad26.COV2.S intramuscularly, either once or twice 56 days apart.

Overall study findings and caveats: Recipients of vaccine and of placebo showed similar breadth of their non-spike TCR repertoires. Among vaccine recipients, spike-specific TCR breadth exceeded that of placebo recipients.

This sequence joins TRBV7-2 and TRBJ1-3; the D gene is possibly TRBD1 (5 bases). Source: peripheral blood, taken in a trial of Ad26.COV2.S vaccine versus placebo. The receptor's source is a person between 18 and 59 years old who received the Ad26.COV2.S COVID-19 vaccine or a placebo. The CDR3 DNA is TGTGCCAGCAGCTTAGCGCTGGGGCTGGGTGGAAACACCATATATTTT. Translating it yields CASSLALGLGGNTIYF.